The 27 T cell receptor beta chains below were found in one sample sequenced in a study of T cells in pancreatic ductal adenocarcinoma. Assay: immunoSEQ multiplex PCR; the TCRdb copy retains only in-frame clones and omits some. The profile covers about 31,000 clones, with around nine tenths appearing a single time and less than 2.5% taken by the ten largest. Surgery without prior neoadjuvant therapy was the treatment of the selected pancreatic ductal adenocarcinoma patients. Material: PBMCs. These receptor sequences come from a human donor with pancreatic ductal adenocarcinoma.

The genes are TRBV6-1 and TRBJ1-1, with 9 bases aligning to TRBD1. The CDR3 is made up of 13 amino acids. The germline V gene encodes CDR1 MNHNS and CDR2 SASEGT. The V segment lost 7 bases and the J segment 7 bases; nucleotides outside the gene matches: 7. CDR3 region: CASKTRQGGEAFF. The CDR3 nucleotides read TGTGCCAGCAAAACCCGACAGGGGGGTGAAGCTTTCTTT.

This chain connects TRBV7-6 to TRBJ2-5; 7 bases match TRBD1. V lost 3 bases to trimming and J lost 1 base; unmatched junction nucleotides: 8. The CDR3 totals 16 residues. Germline-derived CDR1 and CDR2 are SGHVS and FNYEAQ. Written as DNA, the CDR3 is TGTGCCAGCAGCTTCCCTTTGGGACAGTCCCAAGAGACCCAGTACTTC. Residues: CASSFPLGQSQETQYF.

V usage is TRBV11-1 and J usage is TRBJ2-3; either TRBD1 or TRBD2 may fit D (5 bases each). The CDR3 covers 15 residues. Germline CDR1 reads SGHAT; CDR2 reads FQDESV (reference sequence). The V and J ends lost 3 bases and 3 bases respectively, with 13 bases between them. CDR3 protein: CASSFGQGGTDTQYF. The CDR3 nucleotides read TGTGCCAGCAGCTTCGGACAAGGAGGAACAGATACGCAGTATTTT.

The V call is TRBV12-5, the J call TRBJ2-3; possibly TRBD2 for D (5 bases). CDR1 LGHNT and CDR2 FRNRAP come from the germline V gene. The CDR3 loop spans 18 amino acids. V was pared by 6 bases and J by 0 bases, with 22 bases between. CDR3 in DNA: TGTGCTAGTGGAATGCCGAACCGAGGGTTACTTAGCACAGATACGCAGTATTTT. Encoded protein: CASGMPNRGLLSTDTQYF.

The chain couples TRBV18 to TRBJ2-2; no clear D gene. The CDR3 totals 14 residues. V was trimmed by 4 bases and J by 6 bases, leaving 12 bases between them. CDR1 is KGHSH, CDR2 LQKENI, per germline. The DNA for the CDR3 is TGTGCCAGCTCACTCGACCAACTACCCGGGGAGCTGTTTTTT. It yields the protein CASSLDQLPGELFF. The entire variable domain, with the rest obtained from reference TRBV18 and TRBJ2-2, is as follows: NAGVMQNPRHLVRRRGQEARLRCSPMKGHSHVYWYRQLPEEGLKFMVYLQKENIIDESGMPKERFSAEFPKEGPSILRIQQVVRGDSAAYFCASSLDQLPGELFFGEGSRLTVL.

This clone showed up just a few times. The gene calls are TRBV28 and TRBJ1-4, with D uncertain. The CDR3 loop spans 17 amino acids. CDR1 MDHEN and CDR2 SYDVKM come from the germline V gene. Trimming shortened V by 8 bases and J by 0 bases, and 19 bases separated the two germline ends. The CDR3 here is CASSRRGEGATNEKLFF. For the CDR3, the DNA is TGTGCCAGCTCCCGTCGTGGGGAAGGTGCAACTAATGAAAAACTGTTTTTT.

This chain uses TRBV2 with TRBJ1-5, with unresolved D. Germline V CDR1 and CDR2: SNHLY, FYNNEI. The germline V and J ends were trimmed by 6 bases and 2 bases, with 14 bases remaining between them. This CDR3 has 15 residues. This CDR3 is CASRQQPGGNQPQHF. Written as DNA, the CDR3 is TGTGCCAGCAGACAGCAGCCGGGCGGCAATCAGCCCCAGCATTTT.

The chain joins TRBV28 to TRBJ1-1; D is unresolved. Trimming removed 6 bases from V and 7 bases from J, with 15 bases in between. This CDR3 is 13 amino acids long. The germline gives CDR1 MDHEN, CDR2 SYDVKM. CDR3 sequence: CASRLPGGNEAFF. DNA of the CDR3: TGTGCCAGCAGATTACCAGGAGGCAATGAAGCTTTCTTT.

The chain has TRBV27 and TRBJ1-4, with no clear D. This CDR3 is built from 16 residues. Trimming removed 0 bases from V and 0 bases from J, with 8 bases in between. The germline gives CDR1 MNHEY, CDR2 SMNVEV (reference sequence). CDR3 in amino acids: CASSLSGVATNEKLFF. The CDR3 DNA is TGTGCCAGCAGTTTATCTGGAGTTGCAACTAATGAAAAACTGTTTTTT.

This chain joins TRBV19 and TRBJ1-1; possible D gene TRBD1, 6 bases. Deletions cut 1 base from V and 2 bases from J, with 8 bases between. Germline values: CDR1 LNHDA, CDR2 SQIVND (reference sequence). The CDR3 is made up of 14 amino acids. CDR3 in amino acids: CASSIGQANTEAFF. CDR3 sequence (DNA): TGTGCCAGTAGTATAGGACAGGCAAACACTGAAGCTTTCTTT.

The rearrangement uses TRBV27 and TRBJ2-1; 7 bases map to TRBD2. Germline V gives CDR1 MNHEY, CDR2 SMNVEV (reference sequence). The CDR3 loop spans 16 amino acids. V trimming: 0 bases; J trimming: 3 bases; junction bases outside the gene matches: 5. CDR3 in DNA: TGTGCCAGCAGTTTATCCGCGGGAGTGGGCTACAATGAGCAGTTCTTC. This translates into CASSLSAGVGYNEQFF.

This clone has a single count. The rearrangement joins TRBV29-1 to TRBJ2-1, with D perhaps matching TRBD2 (6 bases). The V end lost 6 bases, the J end lost 4 bases, and 16 bases lay between the germline ends. Germline V gene lookup returns CDR1 SQVTM and CDR2 ANQGSEA. The CDR3 contains 14 residues. CDR3 DNA: TGCAGCGTCGCCACCGGGACTGGGTACAATGAGCAGTTCTTC. This codes for CSVATGTGYNEQFF.

This clone was detected only a few times. This chain connects TRBV2 to TRBJ2-2; D perhaps matches TRBD2 (6 bases). V was clipped by 9 bases and J by 0 bases, with 8 bases between them. This CDR3 spans 13 amino acids. CDR1 and CDR2 (germline): SNHLY, FYNNEI. The chain's CDR3 is CARGTANTGELFF. Written as DNA, the CDR3 is TGTGCCAGAGGGACTGCGAACACCGGGGAGCTGTTTTTT. Looking up the rest from reference TRBV2 and TRBJ2-2 gives the full variable domain: EPEVTQTPSHQVTQMGQEVILRCVPISNHLYFYWYRQILGQKVEFLVSFYNNEISEKSEIFDDQFSVERPDGSNFTLKIRSTKLEDSAMYFCARGTANTGELFFGEGSRLTVL.

This clone occurred a few times. The rearrangement links TRBV6-1 to TRBJ2-1, with 11 positions matching TRBD2. The V segment lost 2 bases and the J segment 3 bases; nucleotides outside the gene matches: 0. This CDR3 is built from 15 residues. CDR1 is MNHNS, CDR2 SASEGT, per germline. The CDR3 sequence: CASSELAGGYNEQFF. CDR3 DNA: TGTGCCAGCAGTGAACTAGCGGGAGGCTACAATGAGCAGTTCTTC.

V gene TRBV6-6 combines with J gene TRBJ1-3; maybe TRBD1 (5 bases). Trimming removed 5 bases at V and 4 bases at J, with 12 bases between. CDR3 length: 14 amino acids. Germline V gene sequence: CDR1 MNHNY, CDR2 SVGAGI (reference sequence). Here the CDR3 reads CASSNPGLGNTIYF. DNA of the CDR3: TGTGCCAGCAGTAACCCGGGACTCGGAAACACCATATATTTT.

The V and J genes are TRBV2 and TRBJ2-7, with D unresolved. The CDR3 length is 11 residues. Germline assignment: CDR1 SNHLY and CDR2 FYNNEI. V lost 2 bases, J lost 6 bases, and 5 bases lay in between. In DNA form, the CDR3 reads TGTGCCAGCAGTGAAAGGTCCGAGCAGTACTTC. This sequence encodes CASSERSEQYF.

The chain carries TRBV7-9 and TRBJ1-3; 9 nucleotides match TRBD1. This CDR3 comprises 16 residues. CDR1 SEHNR and CDR2 FQNEAQ come from the germline V gene (reference sequence). Germline trimming cut 5 bases from V and 0 bases from J; bases unmatched to any gene: 5. CDR3 nucleotide sequence: TGTGCCAGCAGCACTGGGACAGGGCCCTCTGGAAACACCATATATTTT. Translated, it gives CASSTGTGPSGNTIYF.

V and J are TRBV5-1 and TRBJ1-3; D is possibly TRBD1 (6 bases). CDR1 is SGHRS, CDR2 YFSETQ, per germline. The CDR3 covers 17 residues. Between the trimmed V and J ends, which lost 4 bases and 0 bases, there was a span of 17 bases. The CDR3 is CASSPQQGSSSGNTIYF. The CDR3, as DNA: TGCGCCAGCAGCCCACAACAGGGATCCTCCTCTGGAAACACCATATATTTT.

The V gene is TRBV25-1, the J gene TRBJ2-3, with 13 bases identical to TRBD2. Germline V gene data show CDR1 as MGHDK and CDR2 as SYGVNS. The CDR3 consists of 14 residues. V was clipped by 6 bases and J by 6 bases; unmatched bases: 3. The CDR3: CASRTSGRRDTQYF. CDR3 nucleotides: TGTGCCAGCAGGACTAGCGGGAGGAGGGATACGCAGTATTTT.

The V and J genes are TRBV4-2 and TRBJ1-1; D gene uncertain. The CDR3 extends over 16 amino acids. Deletions cut 0 bases from V and 1 base from J, with 12 bases between. Germline CDR1 reads LGHNA; CDR2 reads YNFKEQ. The CDR3 coding sequence is TGTGCCAGCAGCCAAGAAGTCGTGACAAAGAACACTGAAGCTTTCTTT. Translated: CASSQEVVTKNTEAFF.

This sequence joins TRBV25-1 and TRBJ1-1; D unresolved. The CDR3 has 12 amino acids. The germline CDR1 and CDR2 sequences are MGHDK and SYGVNS. V dropped 3 bases and J dropped 8 bases, with 10 bases sitting between them. CDR3 nucleotide sequence: TGTGCCAGCAGTGACCCCTTCCGGGAAGCTTTCTTT. This codes for CASSDPFREAFF.

The rearrangement links TRBV19 to TRBJ1-5; D is unclear. CDR3 length: 15 residues. Deletions cut 5 bases from V and 1 base from J, with 12 bases between. CDR1 is LNHDA, CDR2 SQIVND, per germline (reference sequence). The CDR3 sequence: CASSFGLTSNQPQHF. CDR3 nucleotides: TGTGCCAGTAGTTTTGGACTGACGAGCAATCAGCCCCAGCATTTT.

The CDR3 sequence: CASSSLRQGASSYNEQFF. CDR3 in DNA: TGTGCCAGCAGCAGCCTAAGACAGGGGGCGAGCTCCTACAATGAGCAGTTCTTC. The genes are TRBV5-6 and TRBJ2-1; 10 positions match TRBD1. The CDR3 totals 18 residues. Losses at the gene ends were 4 bases for V and 0 bases for J; bases not matched to a gene: 10. Germline V gene data show CDR1 as SGHDT and CDR2 as YYEEEE.

The rearrangement links TRBV7-2 to TRBJ2-6, with D tentatively TRBD1 (5 bases). Germline-derived CDR1 and CDR2 are SGHTA and FQGNSA. The CDR3 totals 15 residues. V lost 2 bases to trimming and J lost 2 bases, with 7 bases between them. The CDR3 nucleotides read TGTGCCAGCAGCTTATGGGGCACTGGGGCCAACGTCCTGACTTTC. Residues: CASSLWGTGANVLTF.

The rearrangement links TRBV7-8 to TRBJ1-2; TRBD1 agrees at 7 bases. J lost 8 bases, V lost 2 bases, and 11 bases had no gene match. CDR1 and CDR2 (germline): SGHVS, FQNEAQ. This CDR3 region has 15 residues. DNA of the CDR3: TGTGCCAGCAGCTTACTGGAGAGGGGGCGCGGAGGCTACACCTTC. This translates into CASSLLERGRGGYTF. Variable domain in full (rest from reference TRBV7-8 and TRBJ1-2): GAGVSQSPRYKVAKRGQDVALRCDPISGHVSLFWYQQALGQGPEFLTYFQNEAQLDKSGLPSDRFFAERPEGSVSTLKIQRTQQEDSAVYLCASSLLERGRGGYTFGSGTRLTVV.

The chain has TRBV6-5 and TRBJ1-1; 9 bases are a match to TRBD1. The J segment lost 14 bases and the V segment lost 7 bases, leaving 14 bases of the junction unmatched. Germline V gene data show CDR1 as MNHEY and CDR2 as SVGAGI. The CDR3 length is 13 residues. Here the CDR3 DNA reads TGTGCCAGCAATGGACCGGGACAGGGAAGCGGGTTCTTT. This codes for CASNGPGQGSGFF.

This chain links TRBV27 with TRBJ2-6; the D gene is possibly TRBD2 (5 bases). Germline CDR1 MNHEY, CDR2 SMNVEV (reference sequence). The CDR3 sequence is 18 residues long. Trimming left V 6 bases short and J 2 bases short, with 20 bases between. CDR3 DNA sequence: TGTGCCAGCAGCCAGAGGGCTTTAGCTCCAGCTGGGGCCAACGTCCTGACTTTC. Translation gives CASSQRALAPAGANVLTF. Looking up the rest from reference TRBV27 and TRBJ2-6 gives the full variable domain: EAQVTQNPRYLITVTGKKLTVTCSQNMNHEYMSWYRQDPGLGLRQIYYSMNVEVTDKGDVPEGYKVSRKEKRNFPLILESPSPNQTSLYFCASSQRALAPAGANVLTFGAGSRLTVL.